This TCR beta chain derives from a study of T cell responses to AZD1222 COVID-19 vaccine. Per germline, CDR1 ENHRY and CDR2 SYGVKD. V dropped 10 bases and J dropped 2; count of bases not matched to a gene: 12. The CDR3 contains 15 residues. This table comes from immunoSEQ multiplex PCR, and its TCRdb copy is limited to in-frame clones, with some not included. The sample shows about 180,000 clones, about 88% of them seen only once. This receptor was obtained from an adult in good health. This chain links TRBV10-3 with TRBJ2-3, with 7 bases matching TRBD2. This specimen was peripheral blood, taken on day 0 of AZD1222 vaccination. The CDR3 bases are TGTGCCACCCAGAGCGGGACCCTTTCCACAGATACGCAGTATTTT. It codes for CATQSGTLSTDTQYF.